This TCR beta chain was identified during a study of T-cell memory formation after mild COVID-19. Findings and limits, study-wide: Later expanders leaned CD4+, whereas day 15 to 85 contracting clones were balanced CD4/CD8. A subset of responding clones appeared in pre-infection memory, suggesting cross-reactive memory joined.

With respect to this clonotype: Its antigen remains unknown.

MiXCR, applied by TCRdb to the 5' RACE reads, yields one record per CDR3 protein. The data hold 300,000 to 350,000 distinct CDR3 sequences, with roughly an eighth observed a single time. The CDR3 covers 21 residues. With 9 bases removed from V and 4 bases from J, the gap between germline ends came to 37 bases. Germline V CDR1 and CDR2: KGHDR, SFDVKD. Specimen: PBMCs or a T cell subset sorted from them (not recorded which). The sequence was collected from a young man who had mild COVID-19 (a few samples of this study predate the infection). Cell type and time point are not known. The rearrangement joins TRBV24-1 to TRBJ2-3; D may be TRBD1 (12 bases). CDR3 bases: TGTGCCACCGGGGCCCAAACGGGACAGGGGGCTAGCGGGGGGCGGTCAGATACGCAGTATTTT. The encoded protein is CATGAQTGQGASGGRSDTQYF.